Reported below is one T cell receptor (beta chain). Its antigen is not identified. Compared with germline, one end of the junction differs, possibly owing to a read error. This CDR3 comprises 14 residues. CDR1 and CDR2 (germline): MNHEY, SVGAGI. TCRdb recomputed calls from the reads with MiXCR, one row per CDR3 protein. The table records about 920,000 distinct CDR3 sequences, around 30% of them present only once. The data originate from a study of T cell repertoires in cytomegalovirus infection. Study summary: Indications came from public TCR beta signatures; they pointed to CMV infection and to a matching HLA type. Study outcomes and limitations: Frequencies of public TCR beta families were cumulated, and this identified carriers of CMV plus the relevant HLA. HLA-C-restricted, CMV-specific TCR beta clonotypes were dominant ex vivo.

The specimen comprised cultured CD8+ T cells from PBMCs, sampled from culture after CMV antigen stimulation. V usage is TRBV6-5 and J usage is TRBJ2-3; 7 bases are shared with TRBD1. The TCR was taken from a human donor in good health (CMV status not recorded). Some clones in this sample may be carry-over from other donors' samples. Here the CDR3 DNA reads TGTGCCAGCAGACAGGGGTTTAGCACAGATACGCAGTTTTTT. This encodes CASRQGFSTDTQFF.